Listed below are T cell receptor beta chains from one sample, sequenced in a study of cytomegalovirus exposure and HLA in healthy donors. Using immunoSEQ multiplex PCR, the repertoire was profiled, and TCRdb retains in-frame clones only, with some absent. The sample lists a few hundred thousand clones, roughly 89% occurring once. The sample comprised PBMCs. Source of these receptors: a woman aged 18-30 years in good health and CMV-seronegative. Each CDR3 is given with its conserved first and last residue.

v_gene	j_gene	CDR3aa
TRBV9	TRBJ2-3	CASSVRGVTDTQYF
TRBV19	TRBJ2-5	CASSTLSSSRETQYF
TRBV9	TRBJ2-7	CASSGRADRGVYEQYF
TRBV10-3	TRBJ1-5	CAISAPGGQPQHF
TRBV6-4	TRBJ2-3	CASSVAGQGADTQYF
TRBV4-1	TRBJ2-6	CASSQDRGGANVLTF
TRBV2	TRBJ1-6	CASRNSQTHRSYNSPLHF
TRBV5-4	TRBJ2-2	CASSLAAGGATGELFF
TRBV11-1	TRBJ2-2	CASSLVLGPGELFF
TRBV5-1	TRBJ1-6	CASSLGQGDYNSPLHF
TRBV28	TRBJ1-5	CASSDRTDLNQPQHF
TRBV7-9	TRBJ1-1	CASSLGGYEAFF
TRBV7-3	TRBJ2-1	CASSLKDRNEQFF
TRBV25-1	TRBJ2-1	CASSPAGWREQFF
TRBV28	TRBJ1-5	CASSLGQGSGNQPQHF
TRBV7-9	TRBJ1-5	CASSLAAGGNQPQHF
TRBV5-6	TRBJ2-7	CASSLFYEQYF
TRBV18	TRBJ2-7	CASSPEDRVHSYEQYF
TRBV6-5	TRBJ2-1	CASSYALGLAANEQFF
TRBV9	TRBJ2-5	CASSVGFDFRGDQETQYF
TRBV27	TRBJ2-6	CASSSPSRQHPSGANVLTF
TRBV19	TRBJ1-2	CASSTTANYGYTF
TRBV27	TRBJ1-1	CASSWGVNTEAFF
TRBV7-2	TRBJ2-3	CASSSTRDTDTQYF
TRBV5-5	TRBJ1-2	CASSYQMRVDYGYTF
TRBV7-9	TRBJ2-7	CASSFSSGSYEQYF
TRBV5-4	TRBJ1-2	CASSTEAGQGAHGYTF
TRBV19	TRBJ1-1	CASSIGGHAATEAFF
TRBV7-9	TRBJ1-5	CASSSTGNNQPQHF
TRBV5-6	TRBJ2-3	CASSLDRELVTDTQYF
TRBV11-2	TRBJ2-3	CASSPAGVGTDTQYF
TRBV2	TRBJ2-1	CASRPWTEVDEQFF
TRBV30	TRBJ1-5	CAWSVLGGYSNQPQHF
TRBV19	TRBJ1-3	CASSLAGTAGNTIYF
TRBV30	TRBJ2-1	CALAGAYYNEQFF
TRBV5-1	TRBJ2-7	CASSFGLWDLNYEQYF
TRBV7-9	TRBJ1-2	CASSLAIRDYGYTF
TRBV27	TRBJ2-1	CASSSSGTSGVYNEQFF
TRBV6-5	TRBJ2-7	CASSYSRGRTYEQYF
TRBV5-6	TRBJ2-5	CASSLARETQYF